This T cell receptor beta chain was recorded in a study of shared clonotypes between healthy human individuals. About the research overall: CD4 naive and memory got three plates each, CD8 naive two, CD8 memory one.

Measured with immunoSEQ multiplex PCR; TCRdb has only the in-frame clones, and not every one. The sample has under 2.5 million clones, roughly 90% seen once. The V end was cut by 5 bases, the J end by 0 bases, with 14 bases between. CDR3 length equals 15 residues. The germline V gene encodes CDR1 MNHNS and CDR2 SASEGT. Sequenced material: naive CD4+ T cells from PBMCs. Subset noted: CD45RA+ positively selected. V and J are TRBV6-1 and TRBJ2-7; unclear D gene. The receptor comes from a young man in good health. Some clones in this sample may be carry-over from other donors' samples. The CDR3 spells CASSLTRPPSYEQYF. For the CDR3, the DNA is TGTGCCAGCAGTCTGACGAGACCCCCCTCCTACGAGCAGTACTTC.